These T cell receptor beta chains were read from a single sample in a study of beta chain features in type 1 diabetes. Clones were sequenced by immunoSEQ multiplex PCR, and TCRdb holds only the in-frame ones, with some missing. Here the sample spans 250,000 to 400,000 clones, about 15% being singletons. The specimen sequenced was central memory CD4+ T cells from blood. The origin of the receptors is a man younger than 40 in good health. Both conserved end residues are part of each CDR3. D genes are given only for firm matches. Size tells how often a clone was seen (once, few, many) or the class of an expanded clone, and some rows leave it out.

DNA	CDR3	D	J	size	V
TGTGCCAGCAGCAAGCATTCGGGACTAGCGGGAGGTGAGACCCAGTACTTC	CASSKHSGLAGGETQYF	TRBD2	TRBJ2-5	-	TRBV7-2
TGCGCCAGCAGCCGAGAAAAGGGACTAGCCTTCGGCGAGCAGTTCTTC	CASSREKGLAFGEQFF	TRBD2	TRBJ2-1	-	TRBV11-3
TGTGCCAGCAGGTCCCCATCCAAGCTTGGTGGGGCCAACGTCCTGACTTTC	CASRSPSKLGGANVLTF	-	TRBJ2-6	-	TRBV7-2
TGTGCCAGCTCACCACTTTTACAGGGGGCAGATGGCTACACCTTC	CASSPLLQGADGYTF	TRBD1	TRBJ1-2	few	TRBV18
TGTGCCAGCAGCTTTACCCAACCCCTAGCGACAGATACGCAGTATTTT	CASSFTQPLATDTQYF	-	TRBJ2-3	-	TRBV7-6
TGTGCCAGCAGCTTGGGACAGGGTTACAATGAGCAGTTCTTC	CASSLGQGYNEQFF	TRBD1	TRBJ2-1	few	TRBV5-6
TGTGCCACCAGCATGCCCAGGGGCCAGCCTCAAAGACTCTATGGCTACACCTTC	CATSMPRGQPQRLYGYTF	-	TRBJ1-2	-	TRBV15
TGTGCCAGCAGTTTATCCTCCAGGGGACGGTATGGCTACACCTTC	CASSLSSRGRYGYTF	-	TRBJ1-2	once	TRBV27
TGTGCCAGCAGGCGCGGGGGTTATTCCACAGATACGCAGTATTTT	CASRRGGYSTDTQYF	TRBD2	TRBJ2-3	few	TRBV7-8
TGTGCCAGCAGTAGACAGAATGAGCAGTTCTTC	CASSRQNEQFF	-	TRBJ2-1	few	TRBV6-5
TGTGCCAGCAGTCTCAGGGGTTTCGGCTACACCTTC	CASSLRGFGYTF	-	TRBJ1-2	few	TRBV27
TGCGCCAGCAGGTTAGCGGGAGGGCCGCCCACCGGGGAGCTGTTTTTT	CASRLAGGPPTGELFF	TRBD2	TRBJ2-2	-	TRBV5-1
TGTGCTAGCAGCTTAGAGGGCGGGAGGGCCGGAAATGAGCAGTTCTTC	CASSLEGGRAGNEQFF	TRBD2	TRBJ2-1	-	TRBV7-7
TGTGCCAGCAGCTTATCGGGGCCAGGGCCAGGCGTTAACTATGGCTACACCTTC	CASSLSGPGPGVNYGYTF	-	TRBJ1-2	few	TRBV11-1
TGTGCCAGCAGATCAGGACTGCTCGGTGCTAAGGATACGCAGTATTTT	CASRSGLLGAKDTQYF	-	TRBJ2-3	few	TRBV7-2
TGCGCCAGCAGCTTGGGCGTATCTAGCGGGGGAGAGACCCAGTACTTC	CASSLGVSSGGETQYF	TRBD2	TRBJ2-5	-	TRBV5-1
TGTGCCAGCAGCTTAAGGGGGGGCACGGCAGATACGCAGTATTTT	CASSLRGGTADTQYF	-	TRBJ2-3	few	TRBV7-9
TGTGCCAGCGGAACAGGACCGCGCTCTGGAAACACCATATATTTT	CASGTGPRSGNTIYF	-	TRBJ1-3	many	TRBV7-9
TGTGCCAGCAGCTTAGCTATGCAGGCCTACAATGAGCAGTTCTTC	CASSLAMQAYNEQFF	-	TRBJ2-1	many	TRBV7-2
TGTGCCAGCACCACGACAGGACAGGGAAGGCTTTCAGGGAGTGGCTACACCTTC	CASTTTGQGRLSGSGYTF	TRBD1	TRBJ1-2	-	TRBV9
TGCGCCAGCAGCCCCTTGGGAGGGGGAGAGACCCAGTACTTC	CASSPLGGGETQYF	-	TRBJ2-5	few	TRBV4-1
TGTGCCAGCAGCTTCAACTTGGGACTAGCGAGGCAAGAGACCCAGTACTTC	CASSFNLGLARQETQYF	TRBD2	TRBJ2-5	-	TRBV5-6
TGTGCCAGCAGCTTAACGGGCGCTGGCTACACCTTC	CASSLTGAGYTF	-	TRBJ1-2	few	TRBV7-2
TGTGCCAGCTCAGTATCTGGGGCCAACGTCCTGACTTTC	CASSVSGANVLTF	-	TRBJ2-6	few	TRBV7-6
TGTGCCACCAGCAGAGATCTGGTAGCGGGGGTACCAGAGACCCAGTACTTC	CATSRDLVAGVPETQYF	TRBD2	TRBJ2-5	few	TRBV15
TGTGCCATCAGTCCCTCCGGGACCCGCACCGGAGATACGCAGTATTTT	CAISPSGTRTGDTQYF	-	TRBJ2-3	few	TRBV10-3
TGTGCCAGCAGCGCCGGAAACTATGGCTACACCTTC	CASSAGNYGYTF	-	TRBJ1-2	-	TRBV7-9
TGTGCCAGCAGTGAACAGCTGAAGGGCTACACCTTC	CASSEQLKGYTF	-	TRBJ1-2	-	TRBV6-1
TGTGCCAGCAGTGAATCGGGGAAGGACACCGGGGAGCTGTTTTTT	CASSESGKDTGELFF	-	TRBJ2-2	-	TRBV2
TGTGCCAGCAGCAAGAGGACAGGAGAGAACACTGAAGCTTTCTTT	CASSKRTGENTEAFF	TRBD1	TRBJ1-1	few	TRBV11-3
TGTGCCAGCAGCTTATCCCAAAACATTCAGTACTTC	CASSLSQNIQYF	-	TRBJ2-4	-	TRBV7-2
TGTGCCAGCAGCTTGTTACGTGGGAGCACCACAGATACGCAGTATTTT	CASSLLRGSTTDTQYF	-	TRBJ2-3	-	TRBV11-3
TGTGCCAGCAGCCAGAGGGGCGGTAACCAAGAGACCCAGTACTTC	CASSQRGGNQETQYF	-	TRBJ2-5	few	TRBV11-3
TGTGCCAGCAGCATAAGAGCGGACCGAACCTACGAGCAGTACTTC	CASSIRADRTYEQYF	-	TRBJ2-7	few	TRBV7-2
TGTGCCAGCAGCGTGGATCCGGTACAGGGTGTGAACACTGAAGCTTTCTTT	CASSVDPVQGVNTEAFF	-	TRBJ1-1	few	TRBV9
TGTGCCAGCAGCCCCATGGGGGGACTAGCGACAGATACGCAGTATTTT	CASSPMGGLATDTQYF	TRBD2	TRBJ2-3	-	TRBV9
TGTGCCAGCAGCACAGGGCAGGGTGAGGGTCAGCCCCAGCATTTT	CASSTGQGEGQPQHF	-	TRBJ1-5	-	TRBV7-2
TGTGCCAGCAAGGTCGCCAATGAGCAGTTCTTC	CASKVANEQFF	-	TRBJ2-1	few	TRBV2
TGTGCCAGCAGTTTAAGGGCGGGGGCCCATTACGAGCAGTACTTC	CASSLRAGAHYEQYF	-	TRBJ2-7	few	TRBV27
TGCGCCAGCAGTAAGGGGGGAATCACTGAAGCTTTCTTT	CASSKGGITEAFF	-	TRBJ1-1	few	TRBV5-1
TGTGCCACCAAAGCCGAGTGGGGGTCCAATGAGCAGTTCTTC	CATKAEWGSNEQFF	-	TRBJ2-1	-	TRBV19
TGCGCCAGCAGCCAACGCTCCAATTGGGCTAGTAATGAAAAACTGTTTTTT	CASSQRSNWASNEKLFF	-	TRBJ1-4	-	TRBV4-1
TGTGCCAGCACCGCCGGACCTAACTATGGCTACACCTTC	CASTAGPNYGYTF	-	TRBJ1-2	-	TRBV5-4
TGCAGCGTTGCGGTGACGGCGAACACTGAAGCTTTCTTT	CSVAVTANTEAFF	-	TRBJ1-1	few	TRBV29-1
TGTGCCAGCACAGTAAGTTTCAAGTACAATGAGCAGTTCTTC	CASTVSFKYNEQFF	-	TRBJ2-1	few	TRBV6-1
TGTGCCAGTAGTATATTGGGCGGAATCAACACCGGGGAGCTGTTTTTT	CASSILGGINTGELFF	-	TRBJ2-2	few	TRBV19
TGTGCCAGCAGCATCAACCGGGGAGGGGCGAACACTGAAGCTTTCTTT	CASSINRGGANTEAFF	-	TRBJ1-1	few	TRBV7-2
TGTGCCAGCAGCTTCACCGACAGCATCTATAATTCACCCCTCCACTTT	CASSFTDSIYNSPLHF	-	TRBJ1-6	-	TRBV7-2
TGTGCCAGCAGTCCCCGGTCAGGGATCTATGGCTACACCTTC	CASSPRSGIYGYTF	-	TRBJ1-2	few	TRBV27